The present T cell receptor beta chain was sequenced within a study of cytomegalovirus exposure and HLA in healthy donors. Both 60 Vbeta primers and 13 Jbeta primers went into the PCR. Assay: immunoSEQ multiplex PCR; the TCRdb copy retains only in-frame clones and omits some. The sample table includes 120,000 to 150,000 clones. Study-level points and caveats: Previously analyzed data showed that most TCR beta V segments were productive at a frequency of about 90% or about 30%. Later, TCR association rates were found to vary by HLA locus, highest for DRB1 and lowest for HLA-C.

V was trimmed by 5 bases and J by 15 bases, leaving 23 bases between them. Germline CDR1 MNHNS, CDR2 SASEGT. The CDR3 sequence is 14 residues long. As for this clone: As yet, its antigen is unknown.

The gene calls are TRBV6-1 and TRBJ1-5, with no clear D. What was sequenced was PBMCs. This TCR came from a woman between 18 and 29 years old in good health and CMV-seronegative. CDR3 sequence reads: CASSQLGRNQPGHF. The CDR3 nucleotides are TGTGCCAGCAGTCAGTTAGGGAGAAATCAGCCGGGGCATTTT.